Presented here are 20 T cell receptor beta chains from one specimen sequenced in a study of T cells expressing NK-cell markers. After re-calling the 5' RACE reads, TCRdb lists one entry per CDR3 protein, DNA absent. This sample's table has 350,000 to 500,000 distinct CDR3 sequences. Source material: blood T cells: a sorted CD56 or NKG2C T cell subset, CD4+ or CD8+ T cells, or bulk PBMC T cells (not recorded which). The receptors shown here come from a woman between 18 and 69 years old in good health.

The J gene is TRBJ1-2, the V gene TRBV6-5. Germline V lookup: CDR1 MNHEY, CDR2 SVGAGI. This CDR3 spans 15 amino acids. CDR3: CASSSLGWADYGYTF.

The CDR3 region is CASSPTGGLATDTQYF. The V gene is TRBV4-3, the J gene TRBJ2-3; the TRBD1 assignment by TCRdb is unverifiable without DNA. CDR1 is LGHNA and CDR2 is YSLEER in the germline V gene. This CDR3 has 16 residues.

The chain combines TRBV2 with TRBJ1-6. Germline V gene lookup returns CDR1 SNHLY and CDR2 FYNNEI. The CDR3 has 15 amino acids. This CDR3 reads CASRPWQGPNSPLHF. The entire variable domain, with the rest obtained from reference TRBV2 and TRBJ1-6, is as follows: EPEVTQTPSHQVTQMGQEVILRCVPISNHLYFYWYRQILGQKVEFLVSFYNNEISEKSEIFDDQFSVERPDGSNFTLKIRSTKLEDSAMYFCASRPWQGPNSPLHFGNGTRLTVT.

The V and J genes are TRBV12-3 or TRBV12-4 and TRBJ2-7; TCRdb's assignment of TRBD1 cannot be checked, as there is no DNA. This CDR3 contains 14 residues. CDR3 sequence reads: CASSPGTGAHEQYF.

The CDR3 protein is CASSVTGANVLTF. The V call is TRBV2, the J call TRBJ2-6. This CDR3 region has 13 residues. Germline CDR1 reads SNHLY; CDR2 reads FYNNEI.

The gene calls are TRBV9 and TRBJ2-5; the D gene TCRdb calls, TRBD1, cannot be checked with no DNA. The CDR3 is 15 residues long. Germline lookup yields CDR1 SGDLS and CDR2 YYNGEE. The CDR3 loop reads CASSERGGVGETQYF.

The genes are TRBV20-1 and TRBJ2-7; TCRdb gives TRBD1 as the D gene, but with no DNA this cannot be confirmed. From germline, CDR1 is DFQATT and CDR2 SNEGSKA (reference sequence). This CDR3 comprises 17 residues. The CDR3 region is CSARSLTPTGQSYEQYF.

The CDR3 sequence: CASIPLPWGLASYEQYF. V usage is TRBV6-2 or TRBV6-3 and J usage is TRBJ2-7; checking the TCRdb D call of TRBD2 is not possible without DNA. Germline CDR1 and CDR2: MNHEY and SVGEGT. The CDR3 has 17 amino acids.

This chain links TRBV12-3 or TRBV12-4 with TRBJ2-1. The CDR3 runs 15 residues. CDR3 in amino acids: CASSFLWVSYNEQFF.

This chain connects TRBV12-3 or TRBV12-4 to TRBJ1-2; no DNA is available, so the TRBD1 call from TCRdb remains unchecked. This CDR3 contains 14 residues. CDR3 amino acids: CASSFETGLYGYTF.

V and J are TRBV7-9 and TRBJ1-1. Germline values: CDR1 SEHNR, CDR2 FQNEAQ (reference sequence). The CDR3 consists of 11 residues. CDR3 region: CASSLQLEAFF.

V usage is TRBV12-3 or TRBV12-4 and J usage is TRBJ2-2; TCRdb outputs TRBD1, but without DNA this stays unchecked. This CDR3 is 16 amino acids long. The CDR3 sequence: CASSLRPGQNTGELFF.

This rearrangement joins TRBV28 to TRBJ1-2. Germline values: CDR1 MDHEN, CDR2 SYDVKM. There are 12 residues in the CDR3. The CDR3 region is CASSQELYGYTF.

The rearrangement links TRBV20-1 to TRBJ1-4; as DNA is missing, the TRBD1 call by TCRdb cannot be tested. Germline V gene lookup returns CDR1 DFQATT and CDR2 SNEGSKA (reference sequence). CDR3 length: 15 residues. CDR3 sequence: CSARPPDRGGEKLFF.

The chain couples TRBV7-9 to TRBJ2-5; TCRdb outputs TRBD2, but without DNA this stays unchecked. CDR1 is SEHNR, CDR2 FQNEAQ, per germline (reference sequence). This CDR3 contains 14 residues. This CDR3 reads CAESSGGVQETQYF.

The rearrangement uses TRBV20-1 and TRBJ1-6; TCRdb returns TRBD1, unconfirmable since there is no DNA. Germline V CDR1 and CDR2: DFQATT, SNEGSKA (reference sequence). CDR3 length: 14 residues. CDR3 residues: CSARGRTDNSPLHF.

The J gene is TRBJ2-2, the V gene TRBV6-5; TCRdb picks TRBD1, but there is no DNA to check that call. The CDR3 consists of 15 residues. Germline loops: CDR1 MNHEY, CDR2 SVGAGI. Here the CDR3 reads CASSTIGGRTGELFF.

This chain uses TRBV19 with TRBJ2-7. The CDR3 totals 15 residues. Germline V lookup: CDR1 LNHDA, CDR2 SQIVND (reference sequence). Here the CDR3 reads CASSMRLAGSYEQYF.

The chain carries TRBV15 and TRBJ2-7; TCRdb proposes TRBD2, but this gene call is untestable without DNA. Germline assignment: CDR1 LNHNV and CDR2 YYDKDF (reference sequence). The CDR3 is 15 residues long. This CDR3 is CATSRDAGGLDEQYF.

The genes are TRBV9 and TRBJ2-3; TCRdb's D call of TRBD1 is untestable without DNA. In germline, CDR1 is SGDLS, CDR2 YYNGEE. This CDR3 has 15 residues. The CDR3 spells CASSGARGSTDTQYF.